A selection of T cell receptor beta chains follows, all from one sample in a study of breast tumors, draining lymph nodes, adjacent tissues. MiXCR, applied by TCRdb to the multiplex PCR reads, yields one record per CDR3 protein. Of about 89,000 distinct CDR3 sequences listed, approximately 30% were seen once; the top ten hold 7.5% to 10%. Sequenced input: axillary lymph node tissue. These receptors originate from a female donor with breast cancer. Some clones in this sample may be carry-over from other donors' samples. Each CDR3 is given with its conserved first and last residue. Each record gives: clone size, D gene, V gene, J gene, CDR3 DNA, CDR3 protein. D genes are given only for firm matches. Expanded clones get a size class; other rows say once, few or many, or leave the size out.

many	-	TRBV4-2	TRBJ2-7	TGTGCCAGCAGCCAAGACTCCGGATTTGGGGAGCAGTACTTC	CASSQDSGFGEQYF
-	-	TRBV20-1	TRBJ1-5	TGCAGTGCTAGAGGGGGTACGAGCAATCAGCCCCAGCATTTT	CSARGGTSNQPQHF
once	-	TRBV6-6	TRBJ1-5	TGTGCCAGCAGGCCCTCAGGGACAATTGGCAATCAGCCCCAGCATTTT	CASRPSGTIGNQPQHF
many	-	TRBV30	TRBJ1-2	TGTGCCCACTTTTCGACTGGCTACACCTTC	CAHFSTGYTF
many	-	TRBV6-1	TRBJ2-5	TGTGCCAGCACGGATGGGGGGGCGCGGGAGACCCAGTACTTC	CASTDGGARETQYF
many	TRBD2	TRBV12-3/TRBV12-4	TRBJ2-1	TGTGCCAGCAAACGACTAGCGGGAGGGGAGCAGTTCTTC	CASKRLAGGEQFF
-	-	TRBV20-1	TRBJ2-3	TGCAGTGCTAGTGCAGGATCTCATAAGGGGAGCACAGATACGCAGTATTTT	CSASAGSHKGSTDTQYF
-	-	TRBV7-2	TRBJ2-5	TGTGCCAGCAGCAACATCCAGGGGAGCGAGACCCAGTACTTC	CASSNIQGSETQYF
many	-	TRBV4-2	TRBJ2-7	TGTGCCAGCAGCCCCCCCGGGGAGAGCTCCTACGAGCAGTACTTC	CASSPPGESSYEQYF
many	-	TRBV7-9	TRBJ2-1	TGTGCCAGCAGCCGCCGGGGACCCCCTCTCGCCTCCTACAATGAGCAGTTCTTC	CASSRRGPPLASYNEQFF
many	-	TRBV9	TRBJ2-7	TGTGCCAGCAGCTACGGACCCCTCGAAGGGGAGCAGTACTTC	CASSYGPLEGEQYF
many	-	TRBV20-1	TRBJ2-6	TGCAGTGCTAGAGTCGGTCCAGGGGGAGGATACTCTGGGGCCAACGTCCTGACTTTC	CSARVGPGGGYSGANVLTF
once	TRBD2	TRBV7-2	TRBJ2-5	TGTGCCAGCAGCCTAGCCGGGACTAGCGGAGAGACCCAGTACTTC	CASSLAGTSGETQYF
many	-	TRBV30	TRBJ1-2	TGTGCCTGGAGCGAGGGAAGGGGGACCGGTGGCTACACCTTC	CAWSEGRGTGGYTF
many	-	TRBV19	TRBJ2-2	TGTGCCAGTAGTGCCTCTTCTCGGTCCGGGGAGCTGTTTTTT	CASSASSRSGELFF
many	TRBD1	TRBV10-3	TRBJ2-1	TGTGCCATCAGGGACAGGGAGGCCTTCAATGAGCAGTTCTTC	CAIRDREAFNEQFF
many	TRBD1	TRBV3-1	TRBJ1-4	TGTGCCAGCAGCCCCAACAGGGGTAATGAAAAACTGTTTTTT	CASSPNRGNEKLFF
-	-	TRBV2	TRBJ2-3	TGTGCCGGCAGTGAAGCCTCGTTGGTTGCGGGCACAGATACGCAATATTTT	CAGSEASLVAGTDTQYF